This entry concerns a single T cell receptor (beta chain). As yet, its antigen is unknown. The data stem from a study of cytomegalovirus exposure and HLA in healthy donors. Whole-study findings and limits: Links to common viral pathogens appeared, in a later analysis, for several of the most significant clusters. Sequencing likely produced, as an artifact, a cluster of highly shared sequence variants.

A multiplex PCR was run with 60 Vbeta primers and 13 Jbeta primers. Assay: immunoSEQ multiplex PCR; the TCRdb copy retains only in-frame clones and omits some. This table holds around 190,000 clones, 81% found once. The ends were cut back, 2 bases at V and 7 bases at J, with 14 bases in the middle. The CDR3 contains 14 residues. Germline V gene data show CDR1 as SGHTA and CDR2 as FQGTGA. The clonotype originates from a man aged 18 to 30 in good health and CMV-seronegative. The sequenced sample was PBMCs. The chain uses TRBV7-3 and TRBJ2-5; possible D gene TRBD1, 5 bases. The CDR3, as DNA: TGTGCCAGCAGCTTATTGGGGCAGCGCGGGACCCAGTACTTC. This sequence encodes CASSLLGQRGTQYF.